The 25 T cell receptor beta chains below all came from one sample that was sequenced in a study of blood T cells in healthy people across ages (dated by TCRdb to the mid-2010s). The method was 5' RACE. Sequenced on an Illumina HiSeq 2500. A second PCR of about 6 to 12 cycles was performed with a sample-barcoded 5' primer and a J-beta primer mix. TCRdb reran the public reads through fastp at Q25 and MiXCR, keeping productive beta chains. Entries are consolidated by CDR3 protein sequence, retaining the most common genes and DNA. This sample gives hundreds of thousands of distinct CDR3 sequences in total; about 62% of them show up just once. In total, the top ten clones hold about a quarter of the sample. Sample: blood. These receptors all stem from a man younger than 45 in good health.

This clonotype was found many times. V gene TRBV29-1 combines with J gene TRBJ1-2, with 12 bases lining up with TRBD1. Germline-derived CDR1 and CDR2 are SQVTM and ANQGSEA. The CDR3 consists of 16 residues. Losses at the gene ends were 2 bases for V and 6 bases for J; bases not matched to a gene: 10. CDR3 sequence (DNA): TGCAGCGTTGAAAAAGGACCGGGACAGGGGGCGCATGGCTACACCTTC. Translating gives CSVEKGPGQGAHGYTF.

The chain uses TRBV29-1 and TRBJ1-4; a possible D gene is TRBD1 (5 bases). Germline CDR1 and CDR2: SQVTM and ANQGSEA. With 6 bases removed from V and 4 bases from J, the gap between germline ends came to 12 bases. The CDR3 loop spans 13 amino acids. The CDR3 loop reads CSVQGLSNEKLFF. The CDR3 DNA reads as TGCAGCGTCCAGGGACTGAGTAATGAAAAACTGTTTTTT. The whole variable domain, filled in from reference TRBV29-1 and TRBJ1-4, reads SAVISQKPSRDICQRGTSLTIQCQVDSQVTMMFWYRQQPGQSLTLIATANQGSEATYESGFVIDKFPISRPNLTFSTLTVSNMSPEDSSIYLCSVQGLSNEKLFFGSGTQLSVL.

This clonotype was found many times. This sequence joins TRBV28 and TRBJ2-7, with 9 positions matching TRBD1. With V trimmed by 2 bases and J by 6 bases, 5 bases remained unmatched. Germline V gene lookup returns CDR1 MDHEN and CDR2 SYDVKM. The CDR3 sequence is 14 residues long. CDR3 sequence (DNA): TGTGCCAGCAGTTTAGGGGGACAGGGATCCGAGCAGTACTTC. This codes for CASSLGGQGSEQYF.

This rearrangement joins TRBV20-1 to TRBJ2-7, with D maybe TRBD1 (6 bases). Germline V gene sequence: CDR1 DFQATT, CDR2 SNEGSKA (reference sequence). The CDR3 is 12 residues long. Trimming removed 5 bases at V and 5 bases at J, with 13 bases between. CDR3 in DNA: TGCAGTGCTCCCCTAGGGGGAGACGAGCAGTACTTC. Its protein product is CSAPLGGDEQYF.

The chain links TRBV5-1 to TRBJ2-1; D is ambiguous. This CDR3 has 15 amino acids. Germline values: CDR1 SGHRS, CDR2 YFSETQ. The V end lost 0 bases, the J end lost 7 bases, and 14 bases lay between the germline ends. The DNA of the CDR3 is TGCGCCAGCAGCTTGGGGACCACTTATTCGAATGAGCAGTTCTTC. Its protein product is CASSLGTTYSNEQFF.

J is TRBJ2-4 and V is TRBV7-2, with D uncertain. V shed 2 bases and J shed 13 bases, with 18 bases lying between them. The CDR3 contains 14 residues. The germline CDR1 and CDR2 sequences are SGHTA and FQGNSA. This CDR3 reads CASSLYVDPVGQYF. DNA for the CDR3: TGTGCCAGCAGCTTATATGTCGACCCCGTCGGGCAGTACTTC.

This clonotype was detected a few times. The chain couples TRBV2 to TRBJ2-1, with TRBD1 identical over 7 bases. CDR3 size: 13 residues. The germline V gene encodes CDR1 SNHLY and CDR2 FYNNEI. J gave up 5 bases and V 7 bases, and 5 bases lay outside the gene matches. CDR3 nucleotide sequence: TGTGCCAGCATCTGGGACAGAGACAATGAGCAGTTCTTC. Protein: CASIWDRDNEQFF. The full variable domain, rest sourced from reference TRBV2 and TRBJ2-1, is EPEVTQTPSHQVTQMGQEVILRCVPISNHLYFYWYRQILGQKVEFLVSFYNNEISEKSEIFDDQFSVERPDGSNFTLKIRSTKLEDSAMYFCASIWDRDNEQFFGPGTRLTVL.

The V and J genes are TRBV14 and TRBJ2-7, with D possibly being TRBD2 (5 bases). The germline V and J ends were trimmed by 0 bases and 7 bases, with 16 bases remaining between them. The germline gives CDR1 SGHDN, CDR2 FVKESK. The CDR3 consists of 15 residues. The CDR3 here is CASSQDSVPGREQYF. DNA for the CDR3: TGTGCCAGCAGCCAAGATTCCGTTCCGGGGAGAGAGCAGTACTTC.

The CDR3 is CSVGQGLSYEQYF. The CDR3 nucleotides read TGCAGCGTTGGACAGGGTCTTTCCTACGAGCAGTACTTC. The chain has TRBV29-1 and TRBJ2-7; the match to TRBD1 covers 7 bases. CDR1 is SQVTM, CDR2 ANQGSEA, per germline. This CDR3 has 13 amino acids. Trimming at V came to 4 bases and at J to 1 base, leaving 4 bases not matched to a gene.

This clonotype was found a few times. V gene TRBV20-1 combines with J gene TRBJ1-4, with 8 nucleotides matching TRBD1. This CDR3 has 14 residues. Losses at the gene ends were 4 bases for V and 6 bases for J; bases not matched to a gene: 7. Looked up from germline, CDR1 is DFQATT and CDR2 is SNEGSKA (reference sequence). CDR3 in amino acids: CSAIQGAVDEKLFF. CDR3 sequence (DNA): TGCAGTGCTATCCAGGGGGCGGTGGATGAAAAACTGTTTTTT.

The rearrangement uses TRBV9 and TRBJ2-7, with 11 bases aligning to TRBD2. The DNA end lines up better with TRBJ2-5; the J call may be wrong. This CDR3 has 15 amino acids. CDR1 is SGDLS and CDR2 is YYNGEE in the germline V gene. DNA of the CDR3: TGTGCCAGCAGCGCTAGCGGGGGGCCTCCGGAGACCCAGTACTTC. Translated, it gives CASSASGGPPETQYF.

This chain links TRBV2 with TRBJ1-2, with D possibly being TRBD1 (6 bases). The CDR3 sequence is 14 residues long. Trimming shortened V by 8 bases and J by 6 bases, and 19 bases separated the two germline ends. Per germline, CDR1 SNHLY and CDR2 FYNNEI. The CDR3 DNA reads TGTGCCAGCGGCTGGACAGATAGGCTCGATGGCTACACCTTC. This encodes CASGWTDRLDGYTF.

This chain uses TRBV7-2 with TRBJ2-1, with 9 bases identical to TRBD2. The CDR3 contains 17 residues. J was trimmed by 0 bases and V by 2 bases; bases with no gene match: 5. CDR1 and CDR2 from the germline V gene are SGHTA and FQGNSA. Here the CDR3 DNA reads TGTGCCAGCAGCTTACTAGCGGGGCCCACCTCCTACAATGAGCAGTTCTTC. Its protein product is CASSLLAGPTSYNEQFF.

The sample holds a few counts of this clonotype. The rearrangement uses TRBV28 and TRBJ1-6; 7 bases are shared with TRBD1. In germline, CDR1 is MDHEN, CDR2 SYDVKM. The CDR3 loop spans 15 amino acids. The V gene end was trimmed by 3 bases and the J gene end by 7 bases; junction bases not matched to a gene: 6. CDR3 bases: TGTGCCAGCAGTTTCTCTAGGGGGCTGAATTCACCCCTCCACTTT. Its translation is CASSFSRGLNSPLHF.

V usage is TRBV20-1 and J usage is TRBJ2-1, with TRBD1 as a possible D gene (5 bases). The CDR3 totals 15 residues. CDR1 DFQATT and CDR2 SNEGSKA come from the germline V gene (reference sequence). V dropped 4 bases and J dropped 5 bases, with 18 bases sitting between them. CDR3 residues: CSAKRSRARDNEQFF. The CDR3 DNA reads as TGCAGTGCTAAGAGGTCCAGGGCTAGGGACAATGAGCAGTTCTTC.

This clonotype turned up a few times. The chain joins TRBV28 to TRBJ2-5; 7 bases match TRBD1. The last part of the DNA fits TRBJ2-7 better; the J call may be wrong. The CDR3 sequence is 14 residues long. Germline CDR1 and CDR2: MDHEN and SYDVKM. CDR3 sequence (DNA): TGTGCCAGCAGCAACGACAGGGAGTCCCCCGAGCAGTACTTC. The encoded protein is CASSNDRESPEQYF.

The chain recombines TRBV7-2 with TRBJ2-5; D uncertain. Germline CDR1 is SGHTA and CDR2 is FQGNSA. This CDR3 has 14 residues. V lost 1 base and J lost 5, with 11 bases in between. CDR3: CASSLVGFEETQYF. For the CDR3, the DNA is TGTGCCAGCAGCTTAGTAGGTTTCGAGGAGACCCAGTACTTC.

The V and J genes are TRBV9 and TRBJ2-1; TRBD1 aligns across 8 bases. The V gene's germline CDR1 is SGDLS and CDR2 YYNGEE. Trimming took 0 bases from V and 4 from J; bases not matched to a gene: 6. The CDR3 has 16 residues. CDR3 amino acids: CASSVGQGSRYNEQFF. The CDR3 nucleotides read TGTGCCAGCAGCGTAGGACAGGGGAGCCGGTACAATGAGCAGTTCTTC.

A word on this clonotype: One end of the junction is discordant with germline, which a read error may explain. V usage is TRBV7-6 and J usage is TRBJ2-1; a possible D gene is TRBD1 (6 bases). Germline CDR1 is SGHVS and CDR2 is FNYEAQ. There are 15 residues in the CDR3. The chain's CDR3 is CASSVAGTQYNEQFF. For the CDR3, the DNA is TGTGCCAGCAGCGTAGCCGGGACACAGTACAATGAGCAGTTCTTC.

The chain joins TRBV12-3 or TRBV12-4 to TRBJ1-5; D is ambiguous. The CDR3 extends over 12 amino acids. The V gene lost 4 bases and the J gene lost 6 bases, with 7 bases spanning the gap. In DNA form, the CDR3 reads TGTGCCAGCAGTTCTGATACTCAGCCCCAGCATTTT. Translating gives CASSSDTQPQHF.

V usage is TRBV3-1 and J usage is TRBJ2-5, with TRBD1 matching 8 bases. With V trimmed by 1 base and J by 11 bases, 9 bases remained unmatched. Germline values: CDR1 LGHDT, CDR2 YNNKEL (reference sequence). This CDR3 region has 14 residues. Here the CDR3 reads CASSQGGQGRGQYF. The DNA of the CDR3 is TGTGCCAGCAGCCAAGGTGGACAGGGCCGGGGGCAGTACTTC.

This rearrangement joins TRBV12-3 or TRBV12-4 to TRBJ2-1; TRBD2 might be the D (6 bases). This CDR3 is 20 amino acids long. Trimming shortened V by 5 bases and J by 1 base, and 27 bases separated the two germline ends. Written as DNA, the CDR3 is TGTGCCAGCAGTCAACCGGAGGGACCGGGCGTTTTGGGGTCCTACAATGAGCAGTTCTTC. It yields the protein CASSQPEGPGVLGSYNEQFF.

This clonotype has only a few counts. The chain recombines TRBV7-2 with TRBJ1-2; 8 positions match TRBD1. CDR1 SGHTA and CDR2 FQGNSA come from the germline V gene. The CDR3 length is 15 residues. Losses at the gene ends were 6 bases for V and 3 bases for J; bases not matched to a gene: 9. The CDR3 DNA reads as TGTGCCAGCAGTGTAGCCCAGGGGGCCGACTATGGCTACACCTTC. Translation gives CASSVAQGADYGYTF.

This sequence joins TRBV6-1 and TRBJ1-6, with D unresolved. Germline-derived CDR1 and CDR2 are MNHNS and SASEGT. V lost 6 bases and J lost 9, with 18 bases in between. The CDR3 is 15 amino acids. Written as DNA, the CDR3 is TGTGCCAGCAGCCAAGGAAGGGCAAGAGGTTCACCCCTCCACTTT. This gives the protein CASSQGRARGSPLHF.

The chain carries TRBV28 and TRBJ2-7; 7 nucleotides line up with TRBD1. Germline CDR1 and CDR2: MDHEN and SYDVKM. This CDR3 region has 15 residues. Trimming took 5 bases from V and 0 from J; bases not matched to a gene: 7. For the CDR3, the DNA is TGTGCCAGCAGTCCCGGGACAGTCCTCTCCTACGAGCAGTACTTC. It is translated as CASSPGTVLSYEQYF. The entire variable domain, with the rest obtained from reference TRBV28 and TRBJ2-7, is as follows: DVKVTQSSRYLVKRTGEKVFLECVQDMDHENMFWYRQDPGLGLRLIYFSYDVKMKEKGDIPEGYSVSREKKERFSLILESASTNQTSMYLCASSPGTVLSYEQYFGPGTRLTVT.